Only a few counts were recorded for the clone carrying this T cell receptor (beta chain). Its antigen is currently unknown. Germline CDR1 reads MNHEY; CDR2 reads SMNVEV (reference sequence). V lost 5 bases and J lost 4, with 17 bases in between. CDR3 length equals 15 residues. The sample originates from a study of early T cells in non-severe SARS-CoV-2 infection. Looking at the study overall: Sequencing targeted bulk RNA from unsorted whole blood, leaving chains unpaired. Whole-study results and caveats: The VDJdb matching leaned toward anti-spike CD8 responses and overlooked private and CD4 specificities.

Attachment of unique molecular identifiers to individual cDNA molecules was performed. TCRdb used MiXCR to reprocess the 5' RACE reads, holding one entry per CDR3 protein. Here the sample spans tens of thousands of distinct CDR3 sequences, 8.5% to 10% being singletons. The origin of this receptor is an adult who was a healthcare worker with PCR-confirmed SARS-CoV-2 infection or an uninfected control (not recorded which). Sample: whole blood. The chain combines TRBV27 with TRBJ1-2; no clear D gene. The chain's CDR3 is CASSLTQATSYGYTF. CDR3 sequence (DNA): TGTGCCAGCAGTCTAACCCAGGCAACCAGCTATGGCTACACCTTC.